The subject of this entry is one TCR beta chain. Its antigen is not known. Sequence data for DNA of cultured CD4+ T cells were generated by the Oncomine TCR Beta short-read assay. One entry per CDR3 protein, called by TCRdb with MiXCR from the PCR reads. The sample records 17,000 or so distinct CDR3 sequences, approximately 45% being singletons. These data belong to a study of vaccination and CD4 T cells after COVID-19. Across the study: Four females and six males made up the convalescents, two of whom were Hispanic.

Treatment: approximately 9-day PBMC culture with coronavirus spike peptide pools or control peptides (ViraFEST assay). The germline V gene has CDR1 LNHDA and CDR2 SQIVND (reference sequence). The CDR3 sequence is 14 residues long. V shed 3 bases, J shed 5 bases, and the junction held 5 bases outside the gene matches. This TCR was sampled from a human donor who had recovered from COVID-19. The starting material was CD4+ T cells from blood, cultured in vitro, obtained before SARS-CoV-2 vaccination. The V gene is TRBV19, the J gene TRBJ1-1, with TRBD1 matching over 8 bases. CDR3 DNA: TGTGCCAGTAGTATGGGCAGGGGGCGGACTGAAGCTTTCTTT. This sequence encodes CASSMGRGRTEAFF.